One TCR beta chain is described in this entry. What it binds is unknown. The read terminates 3 residues ahead of where the CDR3 ends, so the germline J gene completes it. This sample was taken from a study of T cells in women clearing cervical HPV infection. Average input was around 1,300 ng genomic DNA for immunoSEQ TCR beta CDR3 amplification. TCRdb's copy holds only in-frame clones and misses some; the assay was immunoSEQ multiplex PCR. Its table records over 45,000 clones. Findings and limits, study-wide: It is unknown whether associations predate infection; no effector/memory or HPV-specific sorting.

V dropped 7 bases and J dropped 7; count of bases not matched to a gene: 9. This CDR3 has 14 residues. Germline V gene sequence: CDR1 LNHDA, CDR2 SQIVND (reference sequence). The source is a woman between 18 and 70 years old with a cervical HPV16 infection that either progressed to CIN3+ or cleared (not recorded which). Input material: blood buffy coat. This sequence joins TRBV19 and TRBJ2-2; 7 positions agree with TRBD1. CDR3 sequence: CASTRDSQLGELFF. Partial CDR3 DNA: TGTGCCAGTACCCGGGACAGTCAGCTCGGGGAG.